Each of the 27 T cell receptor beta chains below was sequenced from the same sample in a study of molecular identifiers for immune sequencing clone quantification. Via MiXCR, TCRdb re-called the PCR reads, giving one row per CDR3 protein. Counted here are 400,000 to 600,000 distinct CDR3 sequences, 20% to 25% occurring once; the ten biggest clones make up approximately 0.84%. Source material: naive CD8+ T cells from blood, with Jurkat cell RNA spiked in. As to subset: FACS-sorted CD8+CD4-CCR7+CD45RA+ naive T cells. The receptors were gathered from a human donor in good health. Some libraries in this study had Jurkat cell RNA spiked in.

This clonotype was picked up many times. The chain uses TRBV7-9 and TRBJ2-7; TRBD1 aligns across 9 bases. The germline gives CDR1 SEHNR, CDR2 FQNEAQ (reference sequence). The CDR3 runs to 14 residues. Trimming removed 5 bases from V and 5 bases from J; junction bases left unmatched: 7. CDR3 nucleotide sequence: TGTGCCAGCAGCACCGGGGACAGGGTCCACGAGCAGTACTTC. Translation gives CASSTGDRVHEQYF.

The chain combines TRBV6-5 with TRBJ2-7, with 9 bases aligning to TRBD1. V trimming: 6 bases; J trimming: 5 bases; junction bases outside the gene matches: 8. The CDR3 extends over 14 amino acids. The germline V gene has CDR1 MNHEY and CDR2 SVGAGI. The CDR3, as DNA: TGTGCCAGCAGAACCGGGACAGGGCTCCACGAGCAGTACTTC. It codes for CASRTGTGLHEQYF.

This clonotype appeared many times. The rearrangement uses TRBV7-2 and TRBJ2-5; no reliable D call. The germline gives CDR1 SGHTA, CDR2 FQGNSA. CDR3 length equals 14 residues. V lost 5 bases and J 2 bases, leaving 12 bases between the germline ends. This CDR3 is CASSPPNAQETQYF. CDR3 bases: TGTGCCAGCAGCCCCCCGAACGCGCAAGAGACCCAGTACTTC. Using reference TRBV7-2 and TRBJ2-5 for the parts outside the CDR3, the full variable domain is GAGVSQSPSNKVTEKGKDVELRCDPISGHTALYWYRQSLGQGLEFLIYFQGNSAPDKSGLPSDRFSAERTGGSVSTLTIQRTQQEDSAVYLCASSPPNAQETQYFGPGTRLLVL.

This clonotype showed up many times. This CDR3 reads CASSQVGNEQYF. The CDR3 DNA sequence: TGCGCCAGCAGCCAAGTGGGTAACGAGCAGTACTTC. The chain couples TRBV4-1 to TRBJ2-7; no clear D. V dropped 1 base and J dropped 5 bases, with 6 bases sitting between them. The CDR3 extends over 12 amino acids. In germline, CDR1 is MGHRA, CDR2 YSYEKL.

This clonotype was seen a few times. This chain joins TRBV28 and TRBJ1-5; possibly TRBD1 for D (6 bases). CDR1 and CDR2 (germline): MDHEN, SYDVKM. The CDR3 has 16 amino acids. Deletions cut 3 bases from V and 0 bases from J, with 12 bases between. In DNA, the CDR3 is TGTGCCAGCAGTTTCAGGGGCGGATATAGCAATCAGCCCCAGCATTTT. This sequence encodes CASSFRGGYSNQPQHF. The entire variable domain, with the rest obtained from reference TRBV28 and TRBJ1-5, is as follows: DVKVTQSSRYLVKRTGEKVFLECVQDMDHENMFWYRQDPGLGLRLIYFSYDVKMKEKGDIPEGYSVSREKKERFSLILESASTNQTSMYLCASSFRGGYSNQPQHFGDGTRLSIL.

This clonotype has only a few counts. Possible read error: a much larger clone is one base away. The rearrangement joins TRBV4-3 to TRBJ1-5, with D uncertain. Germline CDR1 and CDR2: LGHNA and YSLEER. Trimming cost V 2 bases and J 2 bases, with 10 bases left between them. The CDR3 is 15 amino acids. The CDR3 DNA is TGCGCCAGCAGCCAAAGGTACGGAGGCAATCAGCCCCAGCATTTT. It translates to CASSQRYGGNQPQHF.

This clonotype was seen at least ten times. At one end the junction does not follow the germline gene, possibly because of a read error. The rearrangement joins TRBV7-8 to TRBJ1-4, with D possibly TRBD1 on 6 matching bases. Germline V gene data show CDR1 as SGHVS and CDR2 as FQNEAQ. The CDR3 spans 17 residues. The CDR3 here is CASSLAGTTATNEKLFF. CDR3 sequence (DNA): TGTGCCAGCAGTTTAGCCGGGACAACTGCAACTAATGAAAAACTGTTTTTT.

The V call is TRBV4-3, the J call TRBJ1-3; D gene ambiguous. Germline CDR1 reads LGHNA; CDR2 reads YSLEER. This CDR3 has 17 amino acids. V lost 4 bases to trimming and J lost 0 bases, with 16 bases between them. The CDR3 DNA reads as TGCGCCAGCAGCCGGGGATTCCAGGTTAACTCTGGAAACACCATATATTTT. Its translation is CASSRGFQVNSGNTIYF.

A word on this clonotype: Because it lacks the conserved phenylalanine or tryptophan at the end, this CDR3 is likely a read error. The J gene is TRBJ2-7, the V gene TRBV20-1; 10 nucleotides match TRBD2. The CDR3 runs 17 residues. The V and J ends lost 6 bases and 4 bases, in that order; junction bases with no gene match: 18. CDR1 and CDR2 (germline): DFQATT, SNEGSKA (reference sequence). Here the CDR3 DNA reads TGCAGTGCAAAAAACTTCTCAGGGGCTAGCGGGAGATACGAGCAGTACCTC. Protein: CSAKNFSGASGRYEQYL.

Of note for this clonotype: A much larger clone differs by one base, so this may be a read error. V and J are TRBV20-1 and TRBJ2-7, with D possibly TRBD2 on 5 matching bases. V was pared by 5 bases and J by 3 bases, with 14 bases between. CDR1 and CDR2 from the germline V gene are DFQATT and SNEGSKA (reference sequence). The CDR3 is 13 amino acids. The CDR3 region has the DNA TGCAGTGCTCTGAGCGGTTTCTTCTACGAGCAGTACTTC. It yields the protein CSALSGFFYEQYF.

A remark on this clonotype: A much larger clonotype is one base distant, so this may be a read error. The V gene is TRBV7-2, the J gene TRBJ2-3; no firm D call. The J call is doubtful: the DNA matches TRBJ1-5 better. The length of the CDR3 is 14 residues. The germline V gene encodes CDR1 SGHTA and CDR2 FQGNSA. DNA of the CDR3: TGTGCCAGCAGCTTAGGGAATCCCACAGATACGCAGCATTTT. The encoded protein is CASSLGNPTDTQHF.

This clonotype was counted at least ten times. CDR3 region: CASSLHGWQPQHF. The CDR3, as DNA: TGTGCCAGCAGTCTACATGGCTGGCAGCCCCAGCATTTT. The rearrangement uses TRBV7-2 and TRBJ1-5; D remains unclear. The CDR3 is 13 amino acids. CDR1 and CDR2 from the germline V gene are SGHTA and FQGNSA. Trimming removed 6 bases at V and 7 bases at J, with 13 bases between.

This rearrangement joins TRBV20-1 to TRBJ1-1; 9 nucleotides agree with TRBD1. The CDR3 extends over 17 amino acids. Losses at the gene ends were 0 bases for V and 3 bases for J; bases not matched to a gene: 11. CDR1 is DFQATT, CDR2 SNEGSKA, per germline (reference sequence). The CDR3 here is CSARDRDRAVGHTEAFF. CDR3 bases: TGCAGTGCTAGAGATCGGGACAGGGCAGTCGGACACACTGAAGCTTTCTTT.

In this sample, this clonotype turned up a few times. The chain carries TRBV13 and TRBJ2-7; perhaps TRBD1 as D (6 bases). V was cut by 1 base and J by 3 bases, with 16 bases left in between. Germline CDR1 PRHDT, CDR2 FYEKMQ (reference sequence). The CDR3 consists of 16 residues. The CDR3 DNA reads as TGTGCCAGCAGCTTAGCCGGCAGGGGTTCGGGCTACGAGCAGTACTTC. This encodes CASSLAGRGSGYEQYF. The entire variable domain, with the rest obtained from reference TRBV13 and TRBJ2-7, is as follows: AAGVIQSPRHLIKEKRETATLKCYPIPRHDTVYWYQQGPGQDPQFLISFYEKMQSDKGSIPDRFSAQQFSDYHSELNMSSLELGDSALYFCASSLAGRGSGYEQYFGPGTRLTVT.

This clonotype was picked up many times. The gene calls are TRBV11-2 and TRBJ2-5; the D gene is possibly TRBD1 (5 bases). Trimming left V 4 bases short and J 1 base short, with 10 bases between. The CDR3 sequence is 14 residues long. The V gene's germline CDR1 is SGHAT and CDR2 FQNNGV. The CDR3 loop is CASSSQGFQETQYF. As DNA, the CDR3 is TGTGCCAGCAGCTCCCAGGGTTTCCAAGAGACCCAGTACTTC.

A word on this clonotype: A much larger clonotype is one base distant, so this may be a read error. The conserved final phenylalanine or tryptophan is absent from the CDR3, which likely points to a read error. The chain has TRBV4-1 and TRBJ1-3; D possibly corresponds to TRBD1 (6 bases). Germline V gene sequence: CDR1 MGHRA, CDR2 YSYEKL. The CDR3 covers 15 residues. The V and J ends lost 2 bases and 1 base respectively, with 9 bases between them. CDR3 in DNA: TGCGCCAGCAGCCAATGGGACATTTCTGGAAACACCATATATTCT. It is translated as CASSQWDISGNTIYS.

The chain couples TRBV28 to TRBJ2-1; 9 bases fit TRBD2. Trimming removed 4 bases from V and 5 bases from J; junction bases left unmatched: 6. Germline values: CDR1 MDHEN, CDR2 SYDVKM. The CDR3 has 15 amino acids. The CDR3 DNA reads TGTGCCAGCAGTTACAGCGGGAGGCCCCACAATGAGCAGTTCTTC. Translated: CASSYSGRPHNEQFF.

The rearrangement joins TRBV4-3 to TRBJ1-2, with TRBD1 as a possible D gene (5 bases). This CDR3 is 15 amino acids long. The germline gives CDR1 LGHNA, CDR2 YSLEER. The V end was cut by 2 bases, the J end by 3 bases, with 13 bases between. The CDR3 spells CASSQLQGTDYGYTF. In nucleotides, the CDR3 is TGCGCCAGCAGCCAATTGCAGGGTACCGACTATGGCTACACCTTC.

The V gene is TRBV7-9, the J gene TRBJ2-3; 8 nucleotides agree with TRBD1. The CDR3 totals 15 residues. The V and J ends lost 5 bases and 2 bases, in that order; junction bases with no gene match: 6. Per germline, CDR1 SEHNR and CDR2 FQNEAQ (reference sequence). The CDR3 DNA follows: TGTGCCAGCAGCCAAGGACAGGGAATCACAGATACGCAGTATTTT. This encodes CASSQGQGITDTQYF.

The DNA for the CDR3 is TGTGCCACCAGCAGGAATAGGGCGGACGAGCAGTACTTC. Translating it yields CATSRNRADEQYF. This rearrangement joins TRBV15 to TRBJ2-7; no firm D call. The CDR3 has 13 amino acids. Germline CDR1 LNHNV, CDR2 YYDKDF (reference sequence). The ends were cut back, 3 bases at V and 5 bases at J, with 11 bases in the middle.

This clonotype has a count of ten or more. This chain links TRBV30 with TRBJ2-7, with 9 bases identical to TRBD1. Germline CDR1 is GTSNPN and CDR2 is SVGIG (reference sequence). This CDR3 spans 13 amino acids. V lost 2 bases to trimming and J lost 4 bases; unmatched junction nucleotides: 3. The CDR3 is CAWSTGGGYEQYF. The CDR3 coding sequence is TGTGCCTGGAGTACAGGGGGCGGATACGAGCAGTACTTC.

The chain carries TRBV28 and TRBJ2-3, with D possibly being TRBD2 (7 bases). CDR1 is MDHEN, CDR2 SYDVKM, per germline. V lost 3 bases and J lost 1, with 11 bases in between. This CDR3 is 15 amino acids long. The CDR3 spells CASSLEGGGTDTQYF. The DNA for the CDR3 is TGTGCCAGCAGTTTGGAGGGGGGGGGCACAGATACGCAGTATTTT.

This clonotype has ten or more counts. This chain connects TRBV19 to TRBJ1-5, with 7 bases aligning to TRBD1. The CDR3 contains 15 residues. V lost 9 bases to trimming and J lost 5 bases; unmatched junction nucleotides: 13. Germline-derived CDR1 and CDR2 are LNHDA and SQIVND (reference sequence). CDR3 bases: TGTGCCAGCACCGAGACAGGGTATTTTGATCAGCCCCAGCATTTT. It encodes CASTETGYFDQPQHF.

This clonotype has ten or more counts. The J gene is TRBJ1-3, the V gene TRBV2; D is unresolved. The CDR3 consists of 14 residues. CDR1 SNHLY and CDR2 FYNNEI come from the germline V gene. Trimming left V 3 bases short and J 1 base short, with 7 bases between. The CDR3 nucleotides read TGTGCCAGCAGTGACGTCCTTTCTGGAAACACCATATATTTT. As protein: CASSDVLSGNTIYF.

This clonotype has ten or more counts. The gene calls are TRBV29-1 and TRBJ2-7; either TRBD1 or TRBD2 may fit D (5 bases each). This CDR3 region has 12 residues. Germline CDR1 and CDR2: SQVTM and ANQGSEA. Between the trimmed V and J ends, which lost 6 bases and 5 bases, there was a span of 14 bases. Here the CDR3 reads CSVVGAVHEQYF. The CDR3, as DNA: TGCAGCGTGGTCGGGGCGGTTCACGAGCAGTACTTC.

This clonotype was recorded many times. CDR3 nucleotide sequence: TGTGCCAGCGTGGAGACAGAAGCTAACTATGGCTACACCTTC. Residues: CASVETEANYGYTF. The V call is TRBV2, the J call TRBJ1-2, with a possible D match to TRBD1 (5 bases). The length of the CDR3 is 14 residues. Germline V gene data show CDR1 as SNHLY and CDR2 as FYNNEI. The V gene lost 8 bases and the J gene lost 0 bases, with 13 bases spanning the gap.

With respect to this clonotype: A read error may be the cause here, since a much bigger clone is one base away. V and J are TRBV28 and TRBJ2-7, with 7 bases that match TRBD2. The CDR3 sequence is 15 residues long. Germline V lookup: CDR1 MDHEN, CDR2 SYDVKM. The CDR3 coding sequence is TGTGCCAGCAGTTCCCGGGACGGACTAGACTACGGGCAGTACTTC. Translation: CASSSRDGLDYGQYF.